The present entry profiles one TCR beta chain with its context. The data stem from a study of blood T cell repertoires in COVID-19. Study information: Acute and convalescent COVID-19 samples came from the United States, Italy and Spain. T cells, B-cell-depleted T cells, or PBMCs provided the cDNA or gDNA that served as material.

Repertoires were generated with immunoSEQ multiplex PCR, while TCRdb's copy carries only in-frame clones and drops some. The repertoire has about 50,000 clones, 75% to 85% of them found once; the top ten carry 2.5% to 3.5%. The CDR3 consists of 16 residues. The V and J ends lost 0 bases and 4 bases, in that order; junction bases with no gene match: 4. In germline, CDR1 is SGHTA, CDR2 FQGNSA. The source is a woman in her sixties or seventies with acute or convalescent COVID-19. The chain is built from TRBV7-2 and TRBJ2-7, with 12 bases aligning to TRBD2. Sample: peripheral blood. The CDR3 region is CASSLALLAGGYEQYF. CDR3 DNA: TGTGCCAGCAGCTTAGCCCTGCTAGCGGGAGGGTACGAGCAGTACTTC. Complete variable domain (other parts from reference TRBV7-2 and TRBJ2-7): GAGVSQSPSNKVTEKGKDVELRCDPISGHTALYWYRQSLGQGLEFLIYFQGNSAPDKSGLPSDRFSAERTGGSVSTLTIQRTQQEDSAVYLCASSLALLAGGYEQYFGPGTRLTVT.